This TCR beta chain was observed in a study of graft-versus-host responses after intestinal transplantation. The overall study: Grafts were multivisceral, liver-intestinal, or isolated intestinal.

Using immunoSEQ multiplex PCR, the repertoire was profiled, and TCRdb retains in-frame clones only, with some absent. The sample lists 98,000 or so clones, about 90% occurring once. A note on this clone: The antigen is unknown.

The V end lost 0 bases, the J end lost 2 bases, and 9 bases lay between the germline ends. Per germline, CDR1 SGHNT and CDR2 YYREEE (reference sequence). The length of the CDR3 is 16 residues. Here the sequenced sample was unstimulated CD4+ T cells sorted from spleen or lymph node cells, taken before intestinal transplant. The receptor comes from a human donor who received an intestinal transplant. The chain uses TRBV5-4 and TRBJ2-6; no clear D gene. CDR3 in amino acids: CASSLGSRTGANVLTF. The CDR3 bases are TGTGCCAGCAGCTTGGGCTCGAGGACTGGGGCCAACGTCCTGACTTTC.